The 18 T cell receptor beta chains reported below all come from one sample, sequenced in a study of shared clonotypes between healthy human individuals. Sequencing used immunoSEQ multiplex PCR; TCRdb keeps in-frame clones, though not all of them. This sample carries 950,000 to 1,100,000 clones, 65% to 80% of them seen once, and the ten largest clones take about 1.5%. Sequenced: memory CD4+ T cells sorted from blood. Subset meaning: CD45RA-negative fraction. The receptors shown here come from a man between 18 and 35 years old in good health.

This sequence joins TRBV7-2 and TRBJ2-2, with 10 bases aligning to TRBD2. CDR1 is SGHTA, CDR2 FQGNSA, per germline. J was trimmed by 4 bases and V by 5 bases; bases with no gene match: 7. The CDR3 is 16 residues long. CDR3 nucleotides: TGTGCCAGCAGCCAAATAGCGGGAGGAAGCACCGGGGAGCTGTTTTTT. It codes for CASSQIAGGSTGELFF.

This clone was counted once. The chain couples TRBV5-1 to TRBJ1-3; D is unclear. With 0 bases removed from V and 7 bases from J, the gap between germline ends came to 11 bases. This CDR3 is 14 amino acids long. Germline loops: CDR1 SGHRS, CDR2 YFSETQ. CDR3 protein: CASSLEPVGNTIYF. CDR3 sequence (DNA): TGCGCCAGCAGCTTGGAGCCGGTAGGGAACACCATATATTTT.

The chain carries TRBV19 and TRBJ1-5; D is unresolved. Trimming removed 0 bases from V and 0 bases from J, with 9 bases in between. Germline loops: CDR1 LNHDA, CDR2 SQIVND (reference sequence). The CDR3 extends over 16 amino acids. DNA for the CDR3: TGTGCCAGTAGTATAGAGGGTCGGTATAGCAATCAGCCCCAGCATTTT. This codes for CASSIEGRYSNQPQHF.

The rearrangement joins TRBV19 to TRBJ2-2; D not certain. The V end lost 7 bases, the J end lost 3 bases, and 9 bases lay between the germline ends. Germline V gene data show CDR1 as LNHDA and CDR2 as SQIVND (reference sequence). The CDR3 contains 13 residues. CDR3: CASKHRYTGELFF. The CDR3, as DNA: TGTGCCAGTAAGCACAGATACACCGGGGAGCTGTTTTTT.

V is TRBV7-3 and J is TRBJ2-2; 12 nucleotides align to TRBD2. CDR1 and CDR2 (germline): SGHTA, FQGTGA. The CDR3 sequence is 17 residues long. V was pared by 5 bases and J by 3 bases, with 7 bases of the junction left unmatched. CDR3 DNA: TGTGCCAGCAGCCCACCCGGACTAGCGGGGCACACCGGGGAGCTGTTTTTT. Its protein product is CASSPPGLAGHTGELFF.

This chain joins TRBV2 and TRBJ2-1, with 9 nucleotides matching TRBD2. V dropped 6 bases and J dropped 7; count of bases not matched to a gene: 7. Germline CDR1 and CDR2: SNHLY and FYNNEI. The CDR3 sequence is 14 residues long. The CDR3 sequence: CASRGTSSANEQFF. The CDR3 DNA reads as TGTGCCAGCAGGGGGACTAGCTCGGCAAATGAGCAGTTCTTC. The whole variable domain, remainder taken from reference TRBV2 and TRBJ2-1, is EPEVTQTPSHQVTQMGQEVILRCVPISNHLYFYWYRQILGQKVEFLVSFYNNEISEKSEIFDDQFSVERPDGSNFTLKIRSTKLEDSAMYFCASRGTSSANEQFFGPGTRLTVL.

This rearrangement joins TRBV6-6 to TRBJ1-1; TRBD1 might be the D (5 bases). Deletions cut 8 bases from V and 5 bases from J, with 12 bases between. CDR3 length: 12 residues. CDR1 and CDR2 (germline): MNHNY, SVGAGI (reference sequence). DNA for the CDR3: TGTGCCAGCGGCGGGGGATCGACTGAAGCTTTCTTT. Translation gives CASGGGSTEAFF.

V gene TRBV4-2 combines with J gene TRBJ2-7, with a tentative D call TRBD1 (5 bases). V dropped 0 bases and J dropped 3 bases, with 9 bases sitting between them. Looked up from germline, CDR1 is LGHNA and CDR2 is YNFKEQ. CDR3 length equals 14 residues. The CDR3 loop reads CASSQEGQVYEQYF. Here the CDR3 DNA reads TGTGCCAGCAGCCAAGAGGGGCAGGTCTACGAGCAGTACTTC.

The gene calls are TRBV18 and TRBJ1-5, with a possible D match to TRBD1 (6 bases). This CDR3 is 14 amino acids long. CDR1 and CDR2 (germline): KGHSH, LQKENI. V gave up 3 bases and J gave up 6 bases, with 12 bases separating them. The CDR3 DNA is TGTGCCAGCTCACCTTCAACAGGGCCTCAGCCCCAGCATTTT. Translation gives CASSPSTGPQPQHF.

The chain links TRBV5-8 to TRBJ1-2, with D tentatively TRBD1 (6 bases). The V end lost 1 base, the J end lost 8 bases, and 15 bases lay between the germline ends. The CDR3 is 14 amino acids. Germline V CDR1 and CDR2: SGHTS, YDEGEE. The CDR3 reads CASSLTGKVLGYTF. The CDR3 region has the DNA TGTGCCAGCAGCTTGACAGGGAAAGTTCTGGGCTACACCTTC.

The V call is TRBV19, the J call TRBJ2-6; D gene uncertain. Trimming took 5 bases from V and 3 from J, leaving 8 bases between them. Germline CDR1 LNHDA, CDR2 SQIVND (reference sequence). CDR3 size: 14 residues. The CDR3 bases are TGTGCCAGTAGTCATGCCTATGGGGCCAACGTCCTGACTTTC. As protein: CASSHAYGANVLTF.

At least ten counts were recorded for this clone. The rearrangement joins TRBV27 to TRBJ1-6; 8 bases map to TRBD1. The CDR3 sequence is 15 residues long. V trimming: 6 bases; J trimming: 2 bases; junction bases outside the gene matches: 3. In germline, CDR1 is MNHEY, CDR2 SMNVEV (reference sequence). CDR3 protein: CASRTGVPYNSPLHF. CDR3 bases: TGTGCCAGCAGGACAGGGGTACCCTATAATTCACCCCTCCACTTT.

This clone came up many times. This rearrangement joins TRBV6-5 to TRBJ2-5; D is possibly TRBD1 (5 bases). CDR3 length equals 13 residues. V dropped 6 bases and J dropped 9 bases, with 17 bases sitting between them. Germline CDR1 MNHEY, CDR2 SVGAGI. The CDR3, as DNA: TGTGCCAGCAGGCTCCGACAGTTCCAGGCCCAGTACTTC. This gives the protein CASRLRQFQAQYF.

The V and J genes are TRBV19 and TRBJ2-4; no definite D call. V was trimmed by 5 bases and J by 0 bases, leaving 5 bases between them. The germline V gene encodes CDR1 LNHDA and CDR2 SQIVND (reference sequence). This CDR3 has 13 residues. This CDR3 reads CASSGEAKNIQYF. CDR3 coding DNA: TGTGCCAGTAGTGGGGAAGCCAAAAACATTCAGTACTTC.

This clone was seen once. This chain uses TRBV19 with TRBJ1-4; D is possibly TRBD1 (5 bases). V was shortened by 1 base and J by 5 bases, with 11 bases between the two germline ends. The germline V gene has CDR1 LNHDA and CDR2 SQIVND (reference sequence). The CDR3 runs 15 residues. Here the CDR3 DNA reads TGTGCCAGTAGTATAGGACAGAGACGCAATGAAAAACTGTTTTTT. Its protein is CASSIGQRRNEKLFF.

This clone is a singleton in its sample. The V call is TRBV30, the J call TRBJ2-5, with TRBD1 matching 7 bases. CDR1 GTSNPN and CDR2 SVGIG come from the germline V gene (reference sequence). CDR3 length: 13 amino acids. Trimming cost V 3 bases and J 7 bases; bases outside gene matches: 8. The CDR3, as DNA: TGTGCCTGGAGCCCGGGACAGCCGGCGACCCAGTACTTC. Translation: CAWSPGQPATQYF. Using reference TRBV30 and TRBJ2-5 for the parts outside the CDR3, the full variable domain is SQTIHQWPATLVQPVGSPLSLECTVEGTSNPNLYWYRQAAGRGLQLLFYSVGIGQISSEVPQNLSASRPQDRQFILSSKKLLLSDSGFYLCAWSPGQPATQYFGPGTRLLVL.

Ten or more counts support this clone. The chain carries TRBV29-1 and TRBJ1-2; no clear D gene. Germline CDR1 SQVTM, CDR2 ANQGSEA. V dropped 0 bases and J dropped 0 bases, with 11 bases sitting between them. The CDR3 extends over 15 amino acids. This CDR3 is CSVEDLRETNYGYTF. The DNA for the CDR3 is TGCAGCGTTGAAGATCTTAGGGAGACTAACTATGGCTACACCTTC.

This sequence joins TRBV2 and TRBJ2-7; 11 bases are shared with TRBD2. The CDR3 totals 15 residues. Looked up from germline, CDR1 is SNHLY and CDR2 is FYNNEI. The V gene end was trimmed by 6 bases and the J gene end by 4 bases; junction bases not matched to a gene: 8. DNA for the CDR3: TGTGCCAGCAGGCCAGGGACTAGCGGACCTTACGAGCAGTACTTC. The encoded protein is CASRPGTSGPYEQYF.